Listed below are T cell receptor beta chains from one sample, sequenced in a study of shared clonotypes between healthy human individuals. Data came from immunoSEQ multiplex PCR; TCRdb stores just in-frame clones and leaves some out. Of some 2,100,000 clones in the sample, under 97% were seen once. The sequenced sample consisted of naive CD4+ T cells sorted from blood. The receptor set was obtained from a man aged 18 to 29 in good health. Both conserved end residues are part of each CDR3. The D gene is left open where the match is weak. The size of a clone is reported for some rows only, either as once, few or many, or as a class for expanded clones.

>12|TRBJ1-6|TRBV6-5|NA|NA
TGTGCCAGCAGGGGGTATAATTCACCCCTCCACTTT
CASRGYNSPLHF
>12|TRBJ1-2|TRBV19|NA|NA
TGTGCCAGTAGACCTCAGGGTTATGGCTACACCTTC
CASRPQGYGYTF
>14|TRBJ2-5|TRBV19|NA|TRBD1
TGTGCCAGTAGTCGGACAGGGCGCCAAGAGACCCAGTACTTC
CASSRTGRQETQYF
>15|TRBJ2-3|TRBV10-1|NA|TRBD2
TGCGCCAGCAGTGGAAGGGAGGGGAAAACAGATACGCAGTATTTT
CASSGREGKTDTQYF
>15|TRBJ1-2|TRBV6-1|NA|TRBD1
TGTGCCAGCAGTGGGACACAGGGGGCGACCTCCGGCTACACCTTC
CASSGTQGATSGYTF
>15|TRBJ1-2|TRBV28|few|NA
TGTGCCAGCAGCACCCGAACAGGAACCCCCTATGGCTACACCTTC
CASSTRTGTPYGYTF
>17|TRBJ2-2|TRBV7-2|once|NA
TGTGCCAGCAGCCAGGGGACTTCCCTGATTTTGGCCGGGGAGCTGTTTTTT
CASSQGTSLILAGELFF
>14|TRBJ1-2|TRBV4-1|once|NA
TGCGCCAGCAGACAACCGGGACATAACTATGGCTACACCTTC
CASRQPGHNYGYTF
>19|TRBJ2-1|TRBV11-3|NA|TRBD2
TGTGCCAGCAGCAGAGCTAGCGGGAGTAATCTTGGCTCCTACAATGAGCAGTTCTTC
CASSRASGSNLGSYNEQFF
>14|TRBJ2-7|TRBV5-4|NA|TRBD2
TGTGCCAGCAGCTTTAGCGGGACCGCCTACGAGCAGTACTTC
CASSFSGTAYEQYF